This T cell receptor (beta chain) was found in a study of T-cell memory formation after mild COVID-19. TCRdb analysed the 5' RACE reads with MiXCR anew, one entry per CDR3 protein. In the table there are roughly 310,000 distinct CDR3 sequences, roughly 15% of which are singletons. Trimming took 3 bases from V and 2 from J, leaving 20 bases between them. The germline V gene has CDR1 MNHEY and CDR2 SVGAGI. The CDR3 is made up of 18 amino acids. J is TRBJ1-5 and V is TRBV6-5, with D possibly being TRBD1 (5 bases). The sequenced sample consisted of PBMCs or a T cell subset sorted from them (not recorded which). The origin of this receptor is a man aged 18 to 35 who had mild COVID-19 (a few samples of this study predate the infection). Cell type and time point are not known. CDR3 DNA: TGTGCCAGCAGTTATGACCACGGGGACCCTGGGGGCAATCAGCCCCAGCATTTT. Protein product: CASSYDHGDPGGNQPQHF.